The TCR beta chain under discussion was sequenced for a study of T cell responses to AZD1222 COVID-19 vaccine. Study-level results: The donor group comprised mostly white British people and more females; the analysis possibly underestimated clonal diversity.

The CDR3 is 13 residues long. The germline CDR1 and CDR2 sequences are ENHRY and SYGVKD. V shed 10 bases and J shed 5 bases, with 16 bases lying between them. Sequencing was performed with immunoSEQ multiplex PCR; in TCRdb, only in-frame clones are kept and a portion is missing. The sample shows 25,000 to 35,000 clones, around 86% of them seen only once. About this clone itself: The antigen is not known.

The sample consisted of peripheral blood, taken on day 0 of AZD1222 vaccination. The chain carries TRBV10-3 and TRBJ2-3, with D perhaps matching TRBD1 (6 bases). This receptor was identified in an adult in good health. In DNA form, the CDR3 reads TGTGCCACCCAGGGGACCTTGGGAGATACGCAGTATTTT. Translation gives CATQGTLGDTQYF.